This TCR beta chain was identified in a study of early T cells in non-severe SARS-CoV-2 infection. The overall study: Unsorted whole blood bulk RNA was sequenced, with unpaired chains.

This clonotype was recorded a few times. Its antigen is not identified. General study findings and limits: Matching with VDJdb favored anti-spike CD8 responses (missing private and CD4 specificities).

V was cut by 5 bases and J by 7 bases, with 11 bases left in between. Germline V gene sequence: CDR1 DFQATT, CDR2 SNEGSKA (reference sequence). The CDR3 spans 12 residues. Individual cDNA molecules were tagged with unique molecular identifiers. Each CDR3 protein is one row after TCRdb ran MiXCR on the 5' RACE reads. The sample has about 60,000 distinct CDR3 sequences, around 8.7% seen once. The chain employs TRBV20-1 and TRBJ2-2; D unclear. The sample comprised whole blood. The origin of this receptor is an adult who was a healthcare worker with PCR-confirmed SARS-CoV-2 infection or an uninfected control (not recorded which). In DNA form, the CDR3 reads TGCAGTGCTTCAATCGGGTACGGGGAGCTGTTTTTT. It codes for CSASIGYGELFF.